Presented here are 13 T cell receptor beta chains from one specimen sequenced in a study of T cells in Graves' hyperthyroidism and ophthalmopathy. The CDR3 regions of TCR beta were amplified from RNA transcripts. Carried out on the TCR CDR3, a first-round RT-PCR used the HTBI primer set. A single record per CDR3 protein comes from TCRdb applying MiXCR to the multiplex PCR reads. In the table there are more than 350,000 distinct CDR3 sequences, around 14% of which are singletons. Sequenced sample: blood. All receptors derive from a young woman with Graves' hyperthyroidism.

In this sample, this clonotype turned up many times. The chain recombines TRBV12-3 or TRBV12-4 with TRBJ1-2, with TRBD1 matching over 9 bases. The CDR3 is 12 residues long. V gave up 5 bases and J gave up 7 bases; unmatched junction bases: 2. The CDR3 here is CASSGQGPGYTF. DNA for the CDR3: TGTGCCAGCAGTGGACAGGGGCCTGGCTACACCTTC.

This clonotype was recorded at least ten times. The chain has TRBV28 and TRBJ1-5, with D perhaps TRBD1 (5 bases). The CDR3 has 15 residues. V lost 5 bases to trimming and J lost 2 bases, with 13 bases between them. CDR1 and CDR2 (germline): MDHEN, SYDVKM. This chain's CDR3 is CASSGPGVRNQPQHF. For the CDR3, the DNA is TGTGCCAGCAGTGGGCCGGGGGTACGCAATCAGCCCCAGCATTTT.

The chain joins TRBV7-9 to TRBJ2-2; TRBD1 aligns across 9 bases. The CDR3 is 15 amino acids. Trimming removed 3 bases from V and 6 bases from J; junction bases left unmatched: 5. The germline CDR1 and CDR2 sequences are SEHNR and FQNEAQ (reference sequence). The CDR3 DNA sequence: TGTGCCAGCAGCTTTGGACAGGGGTATGCCGGGGAGCTGTTTTTT. This encodes CASSFGQGYAGELFF.

In its sample, this clonotype was seen many times. V usage is TRBV10-3 and J usage is TRBJ2-7; no clear D. Trimming shortened V by 4 bases and J by 0 bases, and 13 bases separated the two germline ends. CDR1 is ENHRY and CDR2 is SYGVKD in the germline V gene. This CDR3 has 15 residues. The CDR3 protein is CAISGSAGPSYEQYF. In DNA form, the CDR3 reads TGTGCCATCAGTGGATCGGCAGGACCCTCCTACGAGCAGTACTTC.

This clonotype has a count of ten or more. The rearrangement links TRBV11-2 to TRBJ2-3; D is undetermined. V lost 3 bases, J lost 2 bases, and 15 bases lay in between. The CDR3 covers 16 residues. Germline V gives CDR1 SGHAT, CDR2 FQNNGV. In nucleotides, the CDR3 is TGTGCCAGCAGCTTTAATTCGCAGACGAACACAGATACGCAGTATTTT. Translated, it gives CASSFNSQTNTDTQYF.

The CDR3 DNA is TGTGCCAGCAGTACTAGCGGGACGCCTGGAGAGACCCAGTACTTC. Residues: CASSTSGTPGETQYF. The chain couples TRBV2 to TRBJ2-5; 10 nucleotides match TRBD2. Germline CDR1 SNHLY, CDR2 FYNNEI. The CDR3 covers 15 residues. The ends lost 5 bases at V and 4 bases at J; junction bases unmatched: 7.

This clonotype occurred a few times. This sequence joins TRBV29-1 and TRBJ2-7; D is undetermined. Germline V gives CDR1 SQVTM, CDR2 ANQGSEA. The CDR3 has 12 amino acids. V was clipped by 4 bases and J by 0 bases, with 7 bases between them. Here the CDR3 reads CSVGQVSYEQYF. The CDR3 DNA reads TGCAGCGTTGGGCAGGTCTCCTACGAGCAGTACTTC.

This clonotype appeared many times. The J gene is TRBJ2-7, the V gene TRBV11-2, with D perhaps given as TRBD1 or TRBD2 (5 bases each). The CDR3 length is 15 residues. Germline V gene data show CDR1 as SGHAT and CDR2 as FQNNGV. V dropped 0 bases and J dropped 1 base, with 10 bases sitting between them. CDR3 nucleotide sequence: TGTGCCAGCAGCTTAGAAGAGGGGCAGTCCTACGAGCAGTACTTC. Protein product: CASSLEEGQSYEQYF.

The sample holds many counts of this clonotype. The chain carries TRBV24-1 and TRBJ2-5; TRBD1 agrees at 9 bases. The CDR3 totals 16 residues. V dropped 3 bases and J dropped 1; count of bases not matched to a gene: 5. Germline V gene data show CDR1 as KGHDR and CDR2 as SFDVKD. The CDR3 DNA sequence: TGTGCCACCAGTGATCGAAAGGGACAGGGCCAAGAGACCCAGTACTTC. It codes for CATSDRKGQGQETQYF.

This clonotype was found a few times. The chain links TRBV18 to TRBJ2-1; no reliable D call. Germline assignment: CDR1 KGHSH and CDR2 LQKENI. V was trimmed by 3 bases and J by 0 bases, leaving 15 bases between them. This CDR3 region has 17 residues. Written as DNA, the CDR3 is TGTGCCAGCTCACCGAAAGGCGCTTTGAGCTCCTACAATGAGCAGTTCTTC. This codes for CASSPKGALSSYNEQFF.

This clonotype appeared many times. The rearrangement uses TRBV24-1 and TRBJ2-5; TRBD2 aligns across 9 bases. CDR1 and CDR2 from the germline V gene are KGHDR and SFDVKD. Trimming removed 4 bases from V and 5 bases from J; junction bases left unmatched: 4. This CDR3 comprises 14 residues. The CDR3 spells CATSDPGLAETQYF. The CDR3 coding sequence is TGTGCCACCAGTGACCCTGGACTAGCGGAGACCCAGTACTTC.

This clonotype was observed a handful of times. The chain uses TRBV12-3 or TRBV12-4 and TRBJ2-5, with TRBD2 as a possible D gene (5 bases). The CDR3 spans 13 residues. The ends were cut back, 3 bases at V and 7 bases at J, with 12 bases in the middle. The CDR3 is CASSFSGSRTQYF. CDR3 nucleotides: TGTGCCAGCAGTTTTTCGGGGTCGAGGACCCAGTACTTC.

The chain joins TRBV20-1 to TRBJ1-5, with 7 bases fitting TRBD1. Germline V gene data show CDR1 as DFQATT and CDR2 as SNEGSKA (reference sequence). The CDR3 is 13 residues long. V lost 3 bases to trimming and J lost 5 bases; unmatched junction nucleotides: 4. This CDR3 reads CSARPGGHQPQHF. The CDR3 DNA reads TGCAGTGCTAGGCCAGGGGGTCATCAGCCCCAGCATTTT.